The table lists the clone carrying this T cell receptor (beta chain) with a count of one. What it binds is unknown. The data stem from a study of shared clonotypes between healthy human individuals. Study conclusions and caveats: Limited genetic and exposure-history diversity came from having few donors.

Across several immunoSEQ plates, the genomic DNA of each subset was split evenly. In replicate PCRs of sorted subsets, approximately 190 ng DNA, approximately 28,000 T cell genomes, was used. Only in-frame clones appear in the TCRdb table, and some are missing; sequencing was by immunoSEQ multiplex PCR. The sample has around 600,000 clones; roughly 98% are singletons. CD45RO-negative, CCR7-selected cells formed the naive CD8 fraction, which excluded terminally differentiated effector memory CD45RA+ cells. J was trimmed by 4 bases and V by 6 bases; bases with no gene match: 6. This CDR3 is 15 amino acids long. Germline V gives CDR1 LGHNA, CDR2 YSLEER.

This sequence was found in a man aged 25 to 40 in good health. Sequencing was done on a sample of naive CD8+ T cells sorted from blood. The genes are TRBV4-3 and TRBJ2-2, with TRBD1 matching over 9 bases. The CDR3 bases are TGCGCCAGCAGTCCCGGGACAGGGACCACCGGGGAGCTGTTTTTT. It yields the protein CASSPGTGTTGELFF.